The entry below gives a single T cell receptor (beta chain) sequence along with its context. These data originate in a study of blood T cell repertoires in COVID-19. About the study: Samples representing acute and convalescent COVID-19 were sourced from the United States, Italy and Spain. Nucleic acid was either cDNA or gDNA, and it came from T cells, B-cell-depleted T cells, or PBMCs.

Trimming took off 0 bases at V and 8 bases at J, with 14 bases between the two ends. The length of the CDR3 is 14 residues. The germline CDR1 and CDR2 sequences are SGHRS and YFSETQ. The Seattle site enrolled patients during active infection and followed them longitudinally. The method was immunoSEQ multiplex PCR; TCRdb's version includes in-frame clones alone and lacks a portion of them. The sample records approximately 170,000 clones, 70% to 90% being singletons. The genes are TRBV5-1 and TRBJ1-2, with a possible D match to TRBD1 (5 bases). This sequence originates from an older woman with COVID-19, enrolled during active disease. Sequencing input: peripheral blood. CDR3 region: CASSLEGVGYGYTF. DNA of the CDR3: TGCGCCAGCAGCTTGGAAGGGGTCGGATACGGCTACACCTTC.